These T cell receptor beta chains were read from a single sample in a study of blood T cells in healthy people across ages. MiXCR, run by TCRdb on the 5' RACE reads, gives a single entry per CDR3 protein. This table holds roughly 1.6 million distinct CDR3 sequences, about 35% found once. Sequenced material: blood. The receptors shown here come from a woman younger than 45 in good health. Each CDR3 is given with its conserved first and last residue. The D gene is left open where the match is weak. Rows may omit the clone size; those that give it use once, few, many or a size class.

V: TRBV4-1; J: TRBJ1-5; size: .; D: TRBD1; DNA: TGCGCCAGCAGCCAAGATTATCAAGGACAGGGGGGACAGCCCCAGCATTTT; CDR3: CASSQDYQGQGGQPQHF
V: TRBV28; J: TRBJ2-1; size: .; D: .; DNA: TGTGCCAGCAGTCCCGCCGTGGGGGAGCAGTTCTTC; CDR3: CASSPAVGEQFF
V: TRBV6-5; J: TRBJ2-7; size: .; D: .; DNA: TGTACCAGCAGTTACTCGGCCCTCGTTCAGGGCGGCGAGCAGTACTTC; CDR3: CTSSYSALVQGGEQYF
V: TRBV5-1; J: TRBJ2-1; size: .; D: TRBD2; DNA: TGCGCCAGCAGCTTACTAGCGGCCTCCAACAATGAGCAGTTCTTC; CDR3: CASSLLAASNNEQFF
V: TRBV7-2; J: TRBJ1-1; size: few; D: .; DNA: TGTGCCAGCAGCGTCACACGCAGGGGATGGAACACTGAAGCTTTCTTT; CDR3: CASSVTRRGWNTEAFF
V: TRBV27; J: TRBJ2-1; size: .; D: TRBD1; DNA: TGTGCCAGCAAACCAGAAAGGGGGCGTGAGCAGTTCTTC; CDR3: CASKPERGREQFF
V: TRBV28; J: TRBJ2-1; size: few; D: TRBD1; DNA: TGTGCCAGCAGCCATCCCCCGAGACAGGGAATAGTTAATGAGCAGTTCTTC; CDR3: CASSHPPRQGIVNEQFF
V: TRBV20-1; J: TRBJ2-5; size: .; D: TRBD1; DNA: TGCAGTGCTCAACCGGGACAGGGACTTTCCATGCAGTACTTC; CDR3: CSAQPGQGLSMQYF
V: TRBV20-1; J: TRBJ1-4; size: .; D: TRBD1; DNA: TGCAGTGCTAGCCGACAGGGCGGTCTAGAAAAACTGTTTTTT; CDR3: CSASRQGGLEKLFF
V: TRBV4-1; J: TRBJ1-5; size: .; D: .; DNA: TGCGCCAGCAGCCAAGTCAGGGTGAGTCAGCCCCAGCATTTT; CDR3: CASSQVRVSQPQHF
V: TRBV5-1; J: TRBJ2-3; size: few; D: TRBD2; DNA: TGCGCCAGCAGCCCATGGGGACTACTGACTAGCACAGATACGCAGTATTTT; CDR3: CASSPWGLLTSTDTQYF
V: TRBV9; J: TRBJ1-2; size: few; D: .; DNA: TGTGCCAGCAGCGGAGACCGTACCTATGGCTACACCTTC; CDR3: CASSGDRTYGYTF
V: TRBV7-8; J: TRBJ2-7; size: .; D: .; DNA: TGTGCCAGCAGCCCGAGGGGTATGGGTCCACATTACGAGCAGTACTTC; CDR3: CASSPRGMGPHYEQYF
V: TRBV7-8; J: TRBJ2-7; size: .; D: TRBD2; DNA: TGTGCCAGCAGCCCTGGTGGCGGGAGGCTCTCTTACGAGCAGTACTTC; CDR3: CASSPGGGRLSYEQYF
V: TRBV6-7; J: TRBJ1-5; size: .; D: TRBD1; DNA: TGTGCCAGCAGTTACCCTTTCCCGGGACAGGGACCCCTGTATAGCAATCAGCCCCAGCATTTT; CDR3: CASSYPFPGQGPLYSNQPQHF
V: TRBV5-1; J: TRBJ2-5; size: .; D: TRBD1; DNA: TGCGCCAGCAGAGACACAGGGGTTGGGGGAGAGACCCAGTACTTC; CDR3: CASRDTGVGGETQYF
V: TRBV20-1; J: TRBJ2-1; size: many; D: .; DNA: TGCAGTGCCCCCTCGGGGGACAATGAGCAGTTCTTC; CDR3: CSAPSGDNEQFF
V: TRBV12-3/TRBV12-4; J: TRBJ2-3; size: .; D: TRBD1; DNA: TGTGCCAGCAGCCCCACAGGGGTCCCCACAGATGCGCAGTATTTT; CDR3: CASSPTGVPTDAQYF
V: TRBV9; J: TRBJ2-7; size: many; D: .; DNA: TGTGCCAGCAGCGTAGGGTCCGGGGCTGGACCCTACGAGCAGTACTTC; CDR3: CASSVGSGAGPYEQYF
V: TRBV12-3/TRBV12-4; J: TRBJ2-7; size: .; D: TRBD1; DNA: TGTGCCAGCAGTTGGGACAGGGTGAGCTCCTACGAGCAGTACTTC; CDR3: CASSWDRVSSYEQYF
V: TRBV6-5; J: TRBJ2-5; size: few; D: .; DNA: TGTGCCAGCGGTCCCGGGGAGACCCAAGAGACCCAGTACTTC; CDR3: CASGPGETQETQYF
V: TRBV5-1; J: TRBJ1-2; size: .; D: TRBD1; DNA: TGCGCCAGTGGGACAGAAAGTTATGGCTACACCTTC; CDR3: CASGTESYGYTF
V: TRBV7-2; J: TRBJ2-5; size: few; D: .; DNA: TGTGCCAGCAGCGCCAGATGGGGGACCCAGTACTTC; CDR3: CASSARWGTQYF
V: TRBV4-1; J: TRBJ2-1; size: .; D: TRBD2; DNA: TGCGCCAGCAGCCAAGACAGCACGAAACTAGCGGGTTACAATGAGCAGTTCTTC; CDR3: CASSQDSTKLAGYNEQFF
V: TRBV9; J: TRBJ1-5; size: .; D: .; DNA: TGTGCCAGCAGCGTAGGCCCGGGTGCGGGCAATCAGCCCCAGCATTTT; CDR3: CASSVGPGAGNQPQHF
V: TRBV20-1; J: TRBJ2-2; size: .; D: TRBD2; DNA: TGCAGTGCTTTTAGCGGGAGGAACACCGGGGAGCTGTTTTTT; CDR3: CSAFSGRNTGELFF
V: TRBV15; J: TRBJ2-3; size: .; D: .; DNA: TGTGCCACCAGCAGCGAGCGCACAGATACGCAGTATTTT; CDR3: CATSSERTDTQYF
V: TRBV20-1; J: TRBJ1-1; size: few; D: .; DNA: TGCAGTGCTAGAGACGGTGCAGGGGTGGCTGAAGCTTTCTTT; CDR3: CSARDGAGVAEAFF
V: TRBV5-1; J: TRBJ1-6; size: .; D: .; DNA: TGCGCCAGCAGCCCGGGGGGACTGGAGAATTCACCCCTCCACTTT; CDR3: CASSPGGLENSPLHF
V: TRBV15; J: TRBJ1-2; size: few; D: .; DNA: TGTGCCACCAGCGGGGGCCCCGACGATGGCTACACCTTC; CDR3: CATSGGPDDGYTF
V: TRBV12-3/TRBV12-4; J: TRBJ2-7; size: .; D: .; DNA: TGTGCCAGCAGTTTAACACCAGGCGGCGGGCAGTACTTC; CDR3: CASSLTPGGGQYF
V: TRBV7-9; J: TRBJ2-1; size: .; D: .; DNA: TGTGCCAGCAGCTCCTCAACATCAGGTTGGGGCTACAATGAGCAGTTCTTC; CDR3: CASSSSTSGWGYNEQFF
V: TRBV18; J: TRBJ2-5; size: .; D: .; DNA: TGTGCCAGCTCACCCGTGGACAGCCAAGAGACCCAGTACTTC; CDR3: CASSPVDSQETQYF
V: TRBV27; J: TRBJ1-2; size: .; D: TRBD1; DNA: TGTGCCAGCAGGCCCGGGACAGGGCCTGATGGCTACACCTTC; CDR3: CASRPGTGPDGYTF
V: TRBV7-3; J: TRBJ2-3; size: .; D: .; DNA: TGTGCCAGCAGTTTACAAGGCGCAGATGCGCAGTATTTT; CDR3: CASSLQGADAQYF
V: TRBV13; J: TRBJ1-4; size: many; D: .; DNA: TGTGCCAGCAGCTTGGCAGCAACTAATGAAAAACTGTTTTTT; CDR3: CASSLAATNEKLFF
V: TRBV11-2; J: TRBJ2-2; size: .; D: TRBD1; DNA: TGTGCCAGCAGCTTAGGGATCCGGGACAGCTATAACACCGGGGAGCTGTTTTTT; CDR3: CASSLGIRDSYNTGELFF
V: TRBV20-1; J: TRBJ2-1; size: .; D: .; DNA: TGCAGCGCCGGGGAGGCCTACAATGAGCAGTTCTTC; CDR3: CSAGEAYNEQFF
V: TRBV18; J: TRBJ1-1; size: .; D: .; DNA: TGTGCCAGCTCACCTGTGATAACGGGGAACACTGAAGCTTTCTTT; CDR3: CASSPVITGNTEAFF
V: TRBV20-1; J: TRBJ2-5; size: few; D: .; DNA: TGCAGTGCGACTGATCTCCGGGACCCCTTGAGGGAGGCCCAGTACTTC; CDR3: CSATDLRDPLREAQYF